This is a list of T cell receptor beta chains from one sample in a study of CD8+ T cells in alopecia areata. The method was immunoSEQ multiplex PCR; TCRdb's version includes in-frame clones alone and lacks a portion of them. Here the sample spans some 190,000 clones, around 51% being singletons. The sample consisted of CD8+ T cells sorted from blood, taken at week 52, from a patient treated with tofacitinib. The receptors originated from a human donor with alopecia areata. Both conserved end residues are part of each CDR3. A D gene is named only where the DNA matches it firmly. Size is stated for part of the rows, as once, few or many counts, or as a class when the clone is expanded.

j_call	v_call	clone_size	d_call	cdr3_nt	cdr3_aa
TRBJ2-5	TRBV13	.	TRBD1	TGTGCCAGCAGCTCCAGACAGGGAGCCTGGGAGACCCAGTACTTC	CASSSRQGAWETQYF
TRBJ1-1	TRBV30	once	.	TGTGCCTGGAGTGTTCAGGGGACTGAAGCTTTCTTT	CAWSVQGTEAFF
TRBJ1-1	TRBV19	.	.	TGTGCCAGTAGACCATCTAACACTGAAGCTTTCTTT	CASRPSNTEAFF
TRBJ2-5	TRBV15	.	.	TGTGCCACCAGCAGAGTAAAGGCGGGAGAGACCCAGTACTTC	CATSRVKAGETQYF
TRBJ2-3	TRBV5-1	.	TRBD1	TGCGCCAGCAGCTTGGTAGGGACAGGGAGTGCAGATACGCAGTATTTT	CASSLVGTGSADTQYF
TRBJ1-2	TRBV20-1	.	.	TGCAGTGCTAGAGCCCAGTATGGCTACACCTTC	CSARAQYGYTF
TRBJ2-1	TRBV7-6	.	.	TGTGCCAGCAGCTTAGGCAGCCTCTCCTACAATGAGCAGTTCTTC	CASSLGSLSYNEQFF
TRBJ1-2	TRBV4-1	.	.	TGCGCCAGCAGCCAAGATTTCCCCTCAAGGGGGACCCGCTATGGCTACACCTTC	CASSQDFPSRGTRYGYTF
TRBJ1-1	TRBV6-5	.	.	TGTGCCAGCAGTTCCCTCACGAACACTGAAGCTTTCTTT	CASSSLTNTEAFF
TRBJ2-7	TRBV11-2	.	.	TGTGCCAGCAGCCTAACATACGAGCAGTACTTC	CASSLTYEQYF
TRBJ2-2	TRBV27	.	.	TGTGCCAGCACGATCTCCCCCGGGATGGCGAACACCGGGGAGCTGTTTTTT	CASTISPGMANTGELFF
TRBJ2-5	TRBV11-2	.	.	TGTGCCAGCAGCCCCCTGGGGGGAGCCTACCAAGAGACCCAGTACTTC	CASSPLGGAYQETQYF
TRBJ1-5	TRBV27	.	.	TGTGCCAGCAGTTTGGGATCAGGGGCGCGTGGGGTTCAGCCCCAGCATTTT	CASSLGSGARGVQPQHF
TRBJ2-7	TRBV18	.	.	TGTGCCAGCTCCTCGGACAGAGCCTACGAGCAGTACTTC	CASSSDRAYEQYF
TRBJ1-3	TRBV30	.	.	TGTGCCTGGGGTTTTGGAAACACCATATATTTT	CAWGFGNTIYF
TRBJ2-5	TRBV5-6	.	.	TGTGCCAGCAGCGTTGCCGACTTCCAAGAGACCCAGTACTTC	CASSVADFQETQYF
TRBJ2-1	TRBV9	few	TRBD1	TGTGCCAGCAGCCCAGACAGGGCCCCCTACAATGAGCAGTTCTTC	CASSPDRAPYNEQFF
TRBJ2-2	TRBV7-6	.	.	TGTGCCAGCAGCCTCATAGGGAGCACCGGGGAGCTGTTTTTT	CASSLIGSTGELFF
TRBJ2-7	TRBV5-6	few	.	TGTGCCAGCAGAGAAGCCGGGAACACCTACGAGCAGTACTTC	CASREAGNTYEQYF
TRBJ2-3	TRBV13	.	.	TGTGCCAGCAGCCCCGAAGCAGGTACGCAGTATTTT	CASSPEAGTQYF
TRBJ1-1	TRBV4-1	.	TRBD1	TGCGCCAGCAGCCCAACTCCGGGCGGGACAGGAGATTTCACTGAAGCTTTCTTT	CASSPTPGGTGDFTEAFF
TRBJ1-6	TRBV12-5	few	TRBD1	TGTGCTAGTGGTTTAAGGACAGGGGCGAGCTCCTATAATTCACCCCTCCACTTT	CASGLRTGASSYNSPLHF
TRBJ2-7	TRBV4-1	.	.	TGCGCCAGCAGCCAAGATTTAGAGGACGAGCAGTACTTC	CASSQDLEDEQYF